This entry lists 7 T cell receptor beta chains sequenced from one sample in a study of cytomegalovirus exposure and HLA in healthy donors. PCR employed 60 Vbeta and 13 Jbeta primers. Sequencing was performed with immunoSEQ multiplex PCR; in TCRdb, only in-frame clones are kept and a portion is missing. The listing records approximately 180,000 clones. The sequenced material came from PBMCs. These TCRs come from a young man in good health and CMV-seronegative.

The chain couples TRBV18 to TRBJ1-4, with 7 bases that match TRBD1. The CDR3 sequence is 15 residues long. CDR1 and CDR2 (germline): KGHSH, LQKENI. V dropped 1 base and J dropped 11; count of bases not matched to a gene: 10. The CDR3 sequence: CASSPREGAYGKLFF. The CDR3 region has the DNA TGTGCCAGCTCACCACGTGAGGGGGCCTATGGGAAACTGTTTTTT.

About this clone: Relative to the germline gene, one junction end is altered; a read error may explain this. The chain recombines TRBV30 with TRBJ2-2; 7 nucleotides align to TRBD1. The CDR3 has 13 amino acids. Per the germline V gene, CDR1 is GTSNPN and CDR2 is SVGIG (reference sequence). In DNA, the CDR3 is TGTGCCCGGAGTAAGGGGGCCCCCGGGGAGCTGTTTTTT. Translating it yields CARSKGAPGELFF.

The chain couples TRBV7-8 to TRBJ2-5, with TRBD1 identical over 7 bases. J was trimmed by 5 bases and V by 0 bases; bases with no gene match: 15. The CDR3 runs to 18 residues. CDR1 is SGHVS, CDR2 FQNEAQ, per germline. CDR3: CASSLAVTGMVRPETQYF. CDR3 nucleotide sequence: TGTGCCAGCAGCTTAGCGGTGACAGGGATGGTACGGCCGGAGACCCAGTACTTC.

This chain joins TRBV6-5 and TRBJ2-2, with 9 bases that match TRBD1. Germline loops: CDR1 MNHEY, CDR2 SVGAGI. The CDR3 runs to 14 residues. The V and J ends lost 8 bases and 4 bases, in that order; junction bases with no gene match: 5. CDR3 protein: CASRDRDFTGELFF. DNA of the CDR3: TGTGCCAGCCGGGACAGGGATTTCACCGGGGAGCTGTTTTTT.

The chain recombines TRBV6-1 with TRBJ1-1; no clear D. Trimming removed 0 bases from V and 1 base from J, with 6 bases in between. This CDR3 is 14 amino acids long. CDR1 is MNHNS and CDR2 is SASEGT in the germline V gene. The CDR3 here is CASSEASKNTEAFF. The CDR3 DNA reads as TGTGCCAGCAGTGAAGCTTCTAAGAACACTGAAGCTTTCTTT.

This chain links TRBV11-2 with TRBJ1-4, with 8 bases that match TRBD1. Trimming removed 5 bases from V and 8 bases from J; junction bases left unmatched: 7. CDR3 length: 14 residues. The V gene's germline CDR1 is SGHAT and CDR2 FQNNGV. Written as DNA, the CDR3 is TGTGCCAGCAGCCGCCAGGGGGCGAGGGAAAAACTGTTTTTT. Protein product: CASSRQGAREKLFF.

This chain joins TRBV5-1 and TRBJ1-1; D may be TRBD1 (5 bases). The CDR3 totals 13 residues. Germline lookup yields CDR1 SGHRS and CDR2 YFSETQ. V was pared by 5 bases and J by 4 bases, with 12 bases between. CDR3 loop: CASREGFVTEAFF. DNA of the CDR3: TGCGCCAGCAGGGAGGGGTTCGTCACTGAAGCTTTCTTT.